This TCR beta chain was sequenced during a study of T cells in Graves' hyperthyroidism and ophthalmopathy. The study defined stable Graves' hyperthyroidism as no ophthalmopathy progression within 18 months. Amplified regions were TCR beta CDR3 sequences from RNA transcripts. In the first-round RT-PCR of the TCR CDR3, the HTBI primer set was used. Each CDR3 protein is one row after TCRdb ran MiXCR on the multiplex PCR reads. The sample holds some 620,000 distinct CDR3 sequences, about 17% seen once. This clonotype was observed many times. The sequencing sample was made of blood. The source is a woman aged 25 to 39 with Graves' hyperthyroidism.

In DNA, the CDR3 is TGTGCCAGCAGAACCGGACAGGCCTACGAGCAGTACTTC. Translated: CASRTGQAYEQYF. This chain connects TRBV28 to TRBJ2-7; 7 bases map to TRBD1. From germline, CDR1 is MDHEN and CDR2 SYDVKM. This CDR3 contains 13 residues. The V and J ends lost 6 bases and 2 bases, in that order; junction bases with no gene match: 4.